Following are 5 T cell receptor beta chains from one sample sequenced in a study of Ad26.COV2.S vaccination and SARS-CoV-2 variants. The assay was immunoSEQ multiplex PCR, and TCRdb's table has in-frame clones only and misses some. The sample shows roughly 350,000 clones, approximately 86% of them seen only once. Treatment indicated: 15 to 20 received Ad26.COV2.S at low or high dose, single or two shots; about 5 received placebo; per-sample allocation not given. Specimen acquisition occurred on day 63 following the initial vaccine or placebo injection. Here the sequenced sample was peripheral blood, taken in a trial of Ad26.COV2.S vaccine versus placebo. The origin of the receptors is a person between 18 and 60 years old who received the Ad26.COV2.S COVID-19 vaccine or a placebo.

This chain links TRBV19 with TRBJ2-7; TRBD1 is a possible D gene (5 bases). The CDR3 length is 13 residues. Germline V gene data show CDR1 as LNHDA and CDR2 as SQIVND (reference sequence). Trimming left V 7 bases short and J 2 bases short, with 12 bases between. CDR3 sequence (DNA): TGTGCCAGTAAAGGGCTAGGGGCCTACGAGCAGTACTTC. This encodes CASKGLGAYEQYF.

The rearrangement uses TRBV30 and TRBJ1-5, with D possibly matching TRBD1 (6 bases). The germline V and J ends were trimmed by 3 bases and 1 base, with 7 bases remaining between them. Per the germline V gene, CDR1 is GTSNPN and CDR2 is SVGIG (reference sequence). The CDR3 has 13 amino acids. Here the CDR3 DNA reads TGTGCCTGGAGCACAGGGAGCAATCAGCCCCAGCATTTT. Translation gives CAWSTGSNQPQHF. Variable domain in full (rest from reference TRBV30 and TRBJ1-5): SQTIHQWPATLVQPVGSPLSLECTVEGTSNPNLYWYRQAAGRGLQLLFYSVGIGQISSEVPQNLSASRPQDRQFILSSKKLLLSDSGFYLCAWSTGSNQPQHFGDGTRLSIL.

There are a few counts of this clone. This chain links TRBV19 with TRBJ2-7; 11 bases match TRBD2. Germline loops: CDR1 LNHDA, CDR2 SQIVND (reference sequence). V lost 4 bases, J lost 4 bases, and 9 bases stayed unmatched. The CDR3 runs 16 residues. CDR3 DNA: TGTGCCAGTAGTACCGGCGCTAGCGGGGGGCTATACGAGCAGTACTTC. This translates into CASSTGASGGLYEQYF.

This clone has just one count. The CDR3: CASSQPGGLHYEQYF. In nucleotides, the CDR3 is TGCGCCAGCAGCCAACCAGGCGGACTCCACTACGAGCAGTACTTC. V is TRBV4-1 and J is TRBJ2-7; weak D call: TRBD2 (5 bases). V was clipped by 2 bases and J by 3 bases, with 14 bases between them. The CDR3 is 15 residues long. Germline V lookup: CDR1 MGHRA, CDR2 YSYEKL.

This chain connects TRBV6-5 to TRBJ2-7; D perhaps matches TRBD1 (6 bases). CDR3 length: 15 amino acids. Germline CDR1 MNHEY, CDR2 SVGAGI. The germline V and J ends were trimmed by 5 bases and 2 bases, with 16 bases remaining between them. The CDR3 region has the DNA TGTGCCAGCAGTCGACCAGACAGGTACACCTACGAGCAGTACTTC. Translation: CASSRPDRYTYEQYF.